The sequence of this T cell receptor beta chain was determined in a study of shared clonotypes between healthy human individuals. A single count supports this clone. The sample contains more than one DNA sequence encoding this CDR3. In the authors' methods: Filtering differed since immunoSEQ provided only junctions, with no quality scores. The assay was immunoSEQ multiplex PCR, and TCRdb's table has in-frame clones only and misses some. Clonal size and the V and J genes are those of that table, whereas D and trimming came from the DNA. The table lists 2 million to 2.5 million clones, around 95% of them singletons. After removal of 3 bases from V and 3 bases from J, the junction contained 4 bases not matched to a gene. The length of the CDR3 is 14 residues. Germline CDR1 reads SGHRS; CDR2 reads YFSETQ.

Sequencing used naive CD4+ T cells sorted from blood. Regarding subset: CD45RA+ positively selected. The source is a man aged 18 to 30 in good health. This chain uses TRBV5-1 with TRBJ2-7; 9 bases match TRBD1. The CDR3 nucleotides are TGCGCCAGCAGCTCACAGGGGGCCGGCTACGAGCAGTACTTC. The encoded protein is CASSSQGAGYEQYF.